The 7 T cell receptor beta chains listed next were all sequenced from one sample in a study of T cells after yellow fever vaccination. MiXCR, applied by TCRdb to the 5' RACE reads, yields one record per CDR3 protein. The table includes 250,000 to 300,000 distinct CDR3 sequences, over 4.5% detected once. Sequenced here: CD4+ T cells sorted from PBMCs, sampled on the day of the yellow fever booster vaccination. All receptors come from a man aged 18 to 30 who received the YFV17D yellow fever vaccine.

The chain uses TRBV12-3 or TRBV12-4 and TRBJ1-2, with D possibly matching TRBD1 (6 bases). V lost 5 bases, J lost 7 bases, and 14 bases lay in between. This CDR3 spans 13 amino acids. The CDR3 region is CASSPPTGSGYTF. The CDR3 region has the DNA TGTGCCAGCAGTCCCCCGACAGGATCTGGCTACACCTTC.

In this sample, this clonotype turned up a few times. V gene TRBV12-3 or TRBV12-4 combines with J gene TRBJ2-3; the match to TRBD2 covers 9 bases. The CDR3 runs to 17 residues. After removal of 4 bases from V and 1 base from J, the junction contained 9 bases not matched to a gene. CDR3 region: CASSSGGASGGTDTQYF. The CDR3 nucleotides are TGTGCCAGCAGTTCGGGGGGCGCTAGCGGGGGCACAGATACGCAGTATTTT.

This chain's CDR3 is CASSQDQDKPSYEQYF. CDR3 DNA sequence: TGCGCCAGCAGCCAAGATCAAGACAAACCCTCCTACGAGCAGTACTTC. The chain carries TRBV4-1 and TRBJ2-7; D not certain. The CDR3 is made up of 16 amino acids. Trimming shortened V by 0 bases and J by 0 bases, and 12 bases separated the two germline ends. Germline V gene data show CDR1 as MGHRA and CDR2 as YSYEKL.

The chain employs TRBV4-1 and TRBJ1-2, with D possibly matching TRBD1 (5 bases). The CDR3 runs 14 residues. The V end was cut by 1 base, the J end by 2 bases, with 8 bases between. Germline V gene lookup returns CDR1 MGHRA and CDR2 YSYEKL. Written as DNA, the CDR3 is TGCGCCAGCAGCCAAGGCAGGGAGAACTATGGCTACACCTTC. Translated, it gives CASSQGRENYGYTF.

This clonotype was picked up a small number of times. The chain couples TRBV7-9 to TRBJ1-4; 9 nucleotides agree with TRBD1. Trimming cost V 2 bases and J 0 bases; bases outside gene matches: 16. Germline CDR1 SEHNR, CDR2 FQNEAQ (reference sequence). The CDR3 is 21 amino acids. The CDR3 DNA is TGTGCCAGCAGCTTAATTCACGCGGGGACAGGGTTCCCTCCAACTAATGAAAAACTGTTTTTT. Residues: CASSLIHAGTGFPPTNEKLFF.

This clonotype has just a few counts. The chain combines TRBV18 with TRBJ2-5; 7 bases line up with TRBD1. The germline gives CDR1 KGHSH, CDR2 LQKENI. V trimming: 2 bases; J trimming: 3 bases; junction bases outside the gene matches: 15. This CDR3 comprises 18 residues. The CDR3 region is CASSPFWTGQTDEETQYF. CDR3 nucleotides: TGTGCCAGCTCACCATTTTGGACGGGACAGACAGACGAAGAGACCCAGTACTTC.

This chain links TRBV11-2 with TRBJ1-1; no definite D call. The length of the CDR3 is 15 residues. Germline CDR1 is SGHAT and CDR2 is FQNNGV. The V gene lost 2 bases and the J gene lost 8 bases, with 18 bases spanning the gap. The CDR3, as DNA: TGTGCCAGCAGCTTAATGGCCGAGGGTCTGAAGGAAGCTTTCTTT. As protein: CASSLMAEGLKEAFF.